Listed here is a single TCR beta chain. The CDR3 sequence is 16 residues long. V lost 4 bases and J lost 8; bases outside the gene matches: 12. CDR1 is MDHEN, CDR2 SYDVKM, per germline. The repertoire was sequenced with immunoSEQ multiplex PCR; TCRdb's copy has only in-frame clones and lacks some. Of over 45,000 clones listed, 85% to 95% are singletons. The data belong to a study of T cell changes during pregnancy in multiple sclerosis. The sample was CD4+ T cells from peripheral blood mononuclear cells, taken in the second trimester of pregnancy. This TCR was recovered from a female donor in good health, enrolled as a control in a pregnancy study. The chain combines TRBV28 with TRBJ1-2; 11 bases are a match to TRBD1. CDR3 in amino acids: CASSSRVGQGAGGYTF. In DNA, the CDR3 is TGTGCCAGCAGTTCACGGGTTGGACAGGGGGCTGGGGGCTACACCTTC.